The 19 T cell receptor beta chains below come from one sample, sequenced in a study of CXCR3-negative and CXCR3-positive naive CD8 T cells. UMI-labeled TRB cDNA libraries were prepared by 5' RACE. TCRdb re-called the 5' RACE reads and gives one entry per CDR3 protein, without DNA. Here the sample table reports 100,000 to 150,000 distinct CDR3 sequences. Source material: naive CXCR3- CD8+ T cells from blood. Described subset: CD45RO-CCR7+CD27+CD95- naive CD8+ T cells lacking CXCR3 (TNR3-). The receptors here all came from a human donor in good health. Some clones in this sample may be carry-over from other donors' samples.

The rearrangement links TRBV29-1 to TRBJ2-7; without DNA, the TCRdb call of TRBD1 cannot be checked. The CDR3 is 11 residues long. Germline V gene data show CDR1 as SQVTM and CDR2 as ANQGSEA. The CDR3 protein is CSVAGSYEQYF.

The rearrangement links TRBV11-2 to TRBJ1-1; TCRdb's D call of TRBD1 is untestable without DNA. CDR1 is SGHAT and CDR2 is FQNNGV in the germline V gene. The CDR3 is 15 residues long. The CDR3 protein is CASSFFSGVDTEAFF.

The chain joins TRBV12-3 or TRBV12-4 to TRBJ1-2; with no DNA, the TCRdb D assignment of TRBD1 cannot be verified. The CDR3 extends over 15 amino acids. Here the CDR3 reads CASSPPDRTNYGYTF.

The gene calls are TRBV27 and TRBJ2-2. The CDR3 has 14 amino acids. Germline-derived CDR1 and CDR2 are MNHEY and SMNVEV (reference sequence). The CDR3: CASSLGWTAGELFF.

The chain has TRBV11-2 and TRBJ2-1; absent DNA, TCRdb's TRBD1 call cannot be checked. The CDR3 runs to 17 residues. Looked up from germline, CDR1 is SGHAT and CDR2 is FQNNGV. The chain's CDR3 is CASSSELSGQGFGEQFF. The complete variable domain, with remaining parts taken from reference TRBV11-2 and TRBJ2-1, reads EAGVAQSPRYKIIEKRQSVAFWCNPISGHATLYWYQQILGQGPKLLIQFQNNGVVDDSQLPKDRFSAERLKGVDSTLKIQPAKLEDSAVYLCASSSELSGQGFGEQFFGPGTRLTVL.

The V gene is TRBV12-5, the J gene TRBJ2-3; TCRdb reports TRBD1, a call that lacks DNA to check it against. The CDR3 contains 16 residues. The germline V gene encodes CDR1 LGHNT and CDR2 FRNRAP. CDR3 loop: CASSFPGRKEGDTQYF.

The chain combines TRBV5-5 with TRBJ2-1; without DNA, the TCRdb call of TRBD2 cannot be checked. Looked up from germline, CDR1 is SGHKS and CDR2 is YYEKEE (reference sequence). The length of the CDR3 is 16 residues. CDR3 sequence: CASSLWGLAGSNEQFF.

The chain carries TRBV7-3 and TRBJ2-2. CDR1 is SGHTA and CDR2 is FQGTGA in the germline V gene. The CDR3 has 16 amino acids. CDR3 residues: CASSLRGSVNTGELFF.

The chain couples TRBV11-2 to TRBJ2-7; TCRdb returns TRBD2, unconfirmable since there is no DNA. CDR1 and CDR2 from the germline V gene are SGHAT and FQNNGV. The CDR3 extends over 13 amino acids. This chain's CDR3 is CAGSLSGDYEQYF.

CDR3 protein: CASSAWDSLNTGELFF. The rearrangement uses TRBV7-3 and TRBJ2-2; TCRdb picks TRBD1, but there is no DNA to check that call. The CDR3 sequence is 16 residues long. Germline CDR1 SGHTA, CDR2 FQGTGA.

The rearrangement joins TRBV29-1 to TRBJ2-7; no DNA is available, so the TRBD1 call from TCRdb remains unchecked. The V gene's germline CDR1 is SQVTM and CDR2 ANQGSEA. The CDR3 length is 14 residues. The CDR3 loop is CSVRQRENPYEQYF.

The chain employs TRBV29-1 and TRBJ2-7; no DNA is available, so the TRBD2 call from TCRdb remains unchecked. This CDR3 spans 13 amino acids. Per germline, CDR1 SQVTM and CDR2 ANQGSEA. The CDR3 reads CSVAGGQTYEQYF.

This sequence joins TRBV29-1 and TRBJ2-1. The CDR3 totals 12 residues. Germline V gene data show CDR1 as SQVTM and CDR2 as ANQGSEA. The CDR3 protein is CSVGSLANEQFF.

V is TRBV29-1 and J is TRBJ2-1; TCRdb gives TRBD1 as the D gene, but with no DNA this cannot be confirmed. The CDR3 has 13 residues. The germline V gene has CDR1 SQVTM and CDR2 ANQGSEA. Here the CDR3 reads CSVEALDSNEQFF.

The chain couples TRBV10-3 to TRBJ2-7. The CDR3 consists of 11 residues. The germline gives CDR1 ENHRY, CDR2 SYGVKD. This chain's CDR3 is CAISESQVQYF.

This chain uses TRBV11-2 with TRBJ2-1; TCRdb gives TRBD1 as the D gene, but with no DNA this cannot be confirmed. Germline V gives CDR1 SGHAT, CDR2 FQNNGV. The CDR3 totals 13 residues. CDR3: CASSQTGGNEQFF.

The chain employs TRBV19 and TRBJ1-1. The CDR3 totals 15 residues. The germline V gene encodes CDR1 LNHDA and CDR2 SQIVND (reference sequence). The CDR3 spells CASSISMGMNTEAFF.

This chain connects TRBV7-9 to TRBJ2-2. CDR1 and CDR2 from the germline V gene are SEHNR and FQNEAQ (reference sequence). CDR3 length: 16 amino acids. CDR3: CASSSDTAANTGELFF.

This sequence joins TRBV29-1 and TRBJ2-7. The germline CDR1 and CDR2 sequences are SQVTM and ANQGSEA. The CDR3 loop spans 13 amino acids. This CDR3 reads CSVETVRAYEQYF.